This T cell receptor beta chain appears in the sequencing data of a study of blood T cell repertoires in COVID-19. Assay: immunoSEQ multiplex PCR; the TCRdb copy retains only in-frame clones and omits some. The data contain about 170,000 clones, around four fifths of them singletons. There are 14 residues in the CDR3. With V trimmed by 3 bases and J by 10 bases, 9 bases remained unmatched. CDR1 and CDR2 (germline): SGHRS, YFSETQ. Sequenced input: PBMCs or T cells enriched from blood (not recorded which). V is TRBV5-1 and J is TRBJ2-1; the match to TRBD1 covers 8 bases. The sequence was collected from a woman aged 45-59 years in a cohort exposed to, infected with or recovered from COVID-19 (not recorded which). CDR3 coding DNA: TGCGCCAGCAGCTCAGGGGGCCCCCCTCCCGAGCAGTTCTTC. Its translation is CASSSGGPPPEQFF.